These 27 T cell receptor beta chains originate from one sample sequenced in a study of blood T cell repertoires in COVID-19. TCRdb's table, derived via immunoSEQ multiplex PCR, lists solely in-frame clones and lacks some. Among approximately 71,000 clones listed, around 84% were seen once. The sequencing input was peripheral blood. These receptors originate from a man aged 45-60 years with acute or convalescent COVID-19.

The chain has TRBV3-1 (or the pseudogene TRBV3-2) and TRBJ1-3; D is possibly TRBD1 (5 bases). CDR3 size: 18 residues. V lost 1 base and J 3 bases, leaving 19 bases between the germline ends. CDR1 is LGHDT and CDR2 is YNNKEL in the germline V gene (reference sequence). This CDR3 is CASSQVPPQALSGNTIYF. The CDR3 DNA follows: TGTGCCAGCAGCCAAGTTCCCCCACAGGCTCTTAGTGGAAACACCATATATTTT.

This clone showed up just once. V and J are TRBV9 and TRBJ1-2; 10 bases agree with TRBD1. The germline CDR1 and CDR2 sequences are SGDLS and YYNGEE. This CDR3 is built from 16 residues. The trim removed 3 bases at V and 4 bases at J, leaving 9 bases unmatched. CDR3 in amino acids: CASSAPGQGNFYGYTF. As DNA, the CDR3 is TGTGCCAGCAGCGCGCCGGGACAGGGGAATTTCTATGGCTACACCTTC.

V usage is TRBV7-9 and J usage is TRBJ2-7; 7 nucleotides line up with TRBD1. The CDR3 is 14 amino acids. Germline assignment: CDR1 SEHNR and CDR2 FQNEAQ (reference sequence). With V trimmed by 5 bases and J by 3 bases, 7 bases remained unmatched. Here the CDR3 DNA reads TGTGCCAGCAGCCAGGGACAGAGTCACTACGAGCAGTACTTC. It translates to CASSQGQSHYEQYF.

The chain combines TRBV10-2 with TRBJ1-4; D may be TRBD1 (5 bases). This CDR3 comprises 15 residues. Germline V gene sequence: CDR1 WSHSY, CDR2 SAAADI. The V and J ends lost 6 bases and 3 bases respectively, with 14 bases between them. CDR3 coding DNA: TGCGCCAGCAGACCCAGGGCACTTGCTAATGAAAAACTGTTTTTT. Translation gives CASRPRALANEKLFF.

DNA of the CDR3: TGTGCCAGCAGCCATCCGGACTCCTCAGTTCGGCAGTACTTC. Translating it yields CASSHPDSSVRQYF. The V gene is TRBV14, the J gene TRBJ2-7, with D perhaps TRBD2 (5 bases). CDR1 SGHDN and CDR2 FVKESK come from the germline V gene. CDR3 length equals 14 residues. V lost 3 bases to trimming and J lost 9 bases, with 18 bases between them.

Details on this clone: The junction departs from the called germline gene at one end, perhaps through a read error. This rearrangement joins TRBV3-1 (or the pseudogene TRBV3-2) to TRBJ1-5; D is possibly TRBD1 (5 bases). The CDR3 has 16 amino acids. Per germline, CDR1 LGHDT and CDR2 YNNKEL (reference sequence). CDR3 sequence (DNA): TGTGCCAGCAGCCAAGATTATCCGCAGGGCAAGCAGCCCCAGCATTTT. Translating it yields CASSQDYPQGKQPQHF.

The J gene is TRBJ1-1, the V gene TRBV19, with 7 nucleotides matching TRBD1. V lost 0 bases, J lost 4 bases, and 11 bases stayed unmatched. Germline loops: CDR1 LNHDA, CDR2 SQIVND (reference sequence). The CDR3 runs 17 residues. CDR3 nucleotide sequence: TGTGCCAGTAGTATAGAGAGGAGGGGGCGAAGGAGCACTGAAGCTTTCTTT. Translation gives CASSIERRGRRSTEAFF.

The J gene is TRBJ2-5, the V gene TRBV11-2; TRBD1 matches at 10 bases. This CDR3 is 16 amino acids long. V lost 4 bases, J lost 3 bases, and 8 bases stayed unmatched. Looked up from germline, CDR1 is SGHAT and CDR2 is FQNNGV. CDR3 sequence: CASSSAFGTGEETQYF. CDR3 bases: TGTGCCAGCAGCTCGGCATTCGGGACAGGGGAAGAGACCCAGTACTTC.

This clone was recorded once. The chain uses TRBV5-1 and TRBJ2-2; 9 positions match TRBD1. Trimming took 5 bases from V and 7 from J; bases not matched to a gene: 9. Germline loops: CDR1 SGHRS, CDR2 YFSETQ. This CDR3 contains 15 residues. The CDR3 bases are TGCGCCAGCAGATACAGCGGGACAGGGAACGGGGAGCTGTTTTTT. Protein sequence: CASRYSGTGNGELFF.

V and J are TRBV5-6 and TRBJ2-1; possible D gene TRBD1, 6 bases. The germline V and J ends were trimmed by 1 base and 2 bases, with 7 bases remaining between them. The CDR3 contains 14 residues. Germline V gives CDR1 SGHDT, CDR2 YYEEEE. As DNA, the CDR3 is TGTGCCAGCAGCTTGACAGGGACCTACAATGAGCAGTTCTTC. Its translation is CASSLTGTYNEQFF.

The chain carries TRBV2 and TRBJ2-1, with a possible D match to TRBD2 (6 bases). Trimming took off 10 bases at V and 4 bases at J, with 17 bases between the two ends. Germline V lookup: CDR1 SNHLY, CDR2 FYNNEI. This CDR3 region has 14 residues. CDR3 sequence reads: CANHREPPYNEQFF. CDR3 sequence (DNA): TGTGCCAACCACCGGGAGCCCCCATACAATGAGCAGTTCTTC.

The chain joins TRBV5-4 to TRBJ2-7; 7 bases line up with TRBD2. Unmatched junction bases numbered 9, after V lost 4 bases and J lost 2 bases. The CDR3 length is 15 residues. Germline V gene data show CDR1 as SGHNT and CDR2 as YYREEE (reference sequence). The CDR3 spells CASSGPLADTYEQYF. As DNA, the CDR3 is TGTGCCAGCAGCGGCCCTCTAGCGGATACCTACGAGCAGTACTTC.

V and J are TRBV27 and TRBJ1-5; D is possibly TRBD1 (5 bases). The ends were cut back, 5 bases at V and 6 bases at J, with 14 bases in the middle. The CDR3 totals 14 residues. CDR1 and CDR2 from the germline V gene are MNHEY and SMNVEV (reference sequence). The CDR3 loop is CASSPRGFGQPQHF. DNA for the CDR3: TGTGCCAGCAGTCCCCGGGGGTTTGGTCAGCCCCAGCATTTT.

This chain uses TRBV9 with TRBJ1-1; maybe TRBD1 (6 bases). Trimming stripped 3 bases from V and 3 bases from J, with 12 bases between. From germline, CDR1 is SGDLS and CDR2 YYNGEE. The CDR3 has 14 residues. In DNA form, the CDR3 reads TGTGCCAGCAGCGGCCAGGGGAAGGACACTGAAGCTTTCTTT. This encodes CASSGQGKDTEAFF.

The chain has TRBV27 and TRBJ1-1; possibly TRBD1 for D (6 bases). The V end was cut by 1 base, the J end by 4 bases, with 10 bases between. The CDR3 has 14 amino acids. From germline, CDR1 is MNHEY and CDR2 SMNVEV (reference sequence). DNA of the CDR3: TGTGCCAGCAGTTTATACAGGGTCCGCACTGAAGCTTTCTTT. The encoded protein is CASSLYRVRTEAFF.

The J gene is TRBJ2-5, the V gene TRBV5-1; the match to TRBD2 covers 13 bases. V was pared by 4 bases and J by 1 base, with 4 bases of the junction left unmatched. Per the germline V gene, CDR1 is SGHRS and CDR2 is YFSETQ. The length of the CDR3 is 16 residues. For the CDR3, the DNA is TGCGCCAGCAGCGTTCGACTAGCGGGGGGCCAAGAGACCCAGTACTTC. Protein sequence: CASSVRLAGGQETQYF.

CDR3 bases: TGTGCCAGCAGCCAAGGACTAGCGGACGACTACGCAGATACGCAGTATTTT. Translated: CASSQGLADDYADTQYF. The chain joins TRBV4-2 to TRBJ2-3; the match to TRBD2 covers 9 bases. With 1 base clipped from V and 4 bases from J, the junction kept 9 bases outside the gene matches. The germline gives CDR1 LGHNA, CDR2 YNFKEQ. The CDR3 is 17 amino acids.

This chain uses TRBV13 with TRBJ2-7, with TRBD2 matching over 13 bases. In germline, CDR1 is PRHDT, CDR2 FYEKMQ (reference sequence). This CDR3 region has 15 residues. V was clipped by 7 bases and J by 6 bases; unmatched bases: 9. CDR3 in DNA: TGTGCCAGCACCGCGACTAGCGGGAGGTTGGGCGAGCAGTACTTC. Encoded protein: CASTATSGRLGEQYF. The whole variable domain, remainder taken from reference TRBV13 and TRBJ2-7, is AAGVIQSPRHLIKEKRETATLKCYPIPRHDTVYWYQQGPGQDPQFLISFYEKMQSDKGSIPDRFSAQQFSDYHSELNMSSLELGDSALYFCASTATSGRLGEQYFGPGTRLTVT.

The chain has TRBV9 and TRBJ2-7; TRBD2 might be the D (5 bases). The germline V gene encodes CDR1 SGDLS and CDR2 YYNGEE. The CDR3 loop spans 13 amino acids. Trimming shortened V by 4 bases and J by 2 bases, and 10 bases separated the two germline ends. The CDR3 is CASSPRDTYEQYF. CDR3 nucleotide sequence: TGTGCCAGCAGCCCCCGGGATACCTACGAGCAGTACTTC.

The DNA for the CDR3 is TGTGCCAGCAGCTACACTAGCGGATCCTACAATGAGCAGTTCTTC. It yields the protein CASSYTSGSYNEQFF. The V call is TRBV7-3, the J call TRBJ2-1, with TRBD2 matching 8 bases. The CDR3 contains 15 residues. CDR1 SGHTA and CDR2 FQGTGA come from the germline V gene. Trimming at V came to 4 bases and at J to 1 base, leaving 3 bases not matched to a gene.

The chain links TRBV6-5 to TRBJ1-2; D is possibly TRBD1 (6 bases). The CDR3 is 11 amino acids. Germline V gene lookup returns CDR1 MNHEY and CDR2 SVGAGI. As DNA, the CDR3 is TGTGCGAGAGGGGGAGTCTATGGCTACACCTTC. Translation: CARGGVYGYTF.

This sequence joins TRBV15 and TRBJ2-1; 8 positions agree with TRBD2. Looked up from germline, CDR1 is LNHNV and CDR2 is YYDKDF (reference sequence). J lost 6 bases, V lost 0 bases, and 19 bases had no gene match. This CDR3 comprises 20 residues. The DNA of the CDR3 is TGTGCCACCAGCAGAGAGAGTTCCGGGCAGGTCGGGAGGGCTGGCAATGAGCAGTTCTTC. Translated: CATSRESSGQVGRAGNEQFF.

The CDR3 DNA reads TGTGCCAGCAGCTTCGGTTCAGTACGGTTATCGGGTGGTTGTAGCAATCAGCCCCAGCATTTT. It encodes CASSFGSVRLSGGCSNQPQHF. The chain links TRBV7-3 to TRBJ1-5; D is undetermined. V lost 3 bases and J 0 bases, leaving 27 bases between the germline ends. Per the germline V gene, CDR1 is SGHTA and CDR2 is FQGTGA. This CDR3 contains 21 residues.

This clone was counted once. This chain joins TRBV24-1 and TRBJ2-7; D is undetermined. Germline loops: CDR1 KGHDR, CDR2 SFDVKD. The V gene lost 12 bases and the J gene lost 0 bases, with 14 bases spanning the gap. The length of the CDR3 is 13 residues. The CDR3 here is CAAGSSSSYEQYF. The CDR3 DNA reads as TGTGCCGCCGGGTCCTCGAGCTCCTACGAGCAGTACTTC.

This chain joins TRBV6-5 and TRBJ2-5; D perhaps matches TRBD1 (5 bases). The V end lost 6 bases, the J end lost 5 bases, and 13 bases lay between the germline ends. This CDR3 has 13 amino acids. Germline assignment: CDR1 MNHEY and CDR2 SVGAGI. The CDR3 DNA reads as TGTGCCAGCAGGCTTCAGGGCGTTGAGACCCAGTACTTC. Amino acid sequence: CASRLQGVETQYF.

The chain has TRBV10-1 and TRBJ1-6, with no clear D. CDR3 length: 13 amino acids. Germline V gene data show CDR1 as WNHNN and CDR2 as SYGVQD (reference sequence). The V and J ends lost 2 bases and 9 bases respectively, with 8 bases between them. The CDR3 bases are TGCGCCAGCAGTGAGAGCGGAGGTTCACCCCTCCACTTT. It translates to CASSESGGSPLHF.

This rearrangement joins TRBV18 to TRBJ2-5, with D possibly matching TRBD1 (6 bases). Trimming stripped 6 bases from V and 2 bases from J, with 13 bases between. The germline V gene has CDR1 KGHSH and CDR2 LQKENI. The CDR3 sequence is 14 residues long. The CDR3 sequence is CASSQSRGQETQYF. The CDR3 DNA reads TGTGCCAGCTCGCAGTCTAGGGGGCAAGAGACCCAGTACTTC.